The 4 T cell receptor beta chains in this list originate from one sample, sequenced in a study of T cell repertoires in cytomegalovirus infection. TCRdb re-derived calls from the reads in MiXCR, one entry per CDR3 protein. Seen here are fewer than 550,000 distinct CDR3 sequences, 11% observed once, and the top ten hold around 9.6%. Sequenced input: PBMCs. All receptors come from a human donor in good health (CMV status not recorded). Some clones in this sample may be carry-over from other donors' samples.

This rearrangement joins TRBV29-1 to TRBJ2-5; D may correspond to TRBD1 or TRBD2 (6 bases each). The CDR3 has 16 residues. V gave up 2 bases and J gave up 5 bases, with 21 bases separating them. Germline lookup yields CDR1 SQVTM and CDR2 ANQGSEA. The CDR3 region is CSVESWKGGPGETQYF. The CDR3 DNA reads TGCAGCGTTGAATCGTGGAAAGGGGGGCCGGGTGAGACCCAGTACTTC.

This clonotype appeared a single time. One base away lies a much larger clone, so this may be a sequencing read error. V is TRBV20-1 and J is TRBJ1-3, with D maybe TRBD1 (5 bases). Deletions cut 0 bases from V and 6 bases from J, with 18 bases between. Per germline, CDR1 DFQATT and CDR2 SNEGSKA (reference sequence). The CDR3 is 16 residues long. The CDR3 sequence: CSARDLQEPMQNTIYF. Written as DNA, the CDR3 is TGCAGTGCTAGAGATCTACAGGAGCCAATGCAAAACACCATATATTTT.

Concerning this clonotype: Being one base from a much bigger clone, this may be a read error. J is TRBJ1-4 and V is TRBV7-6; D is possibly TRBD1 (6 bases). The CDR3 runs to 15 residues. In germline, CDR1 is SGHVS, CDR2 FNYEAQ. V was shortened by 10 bases and J by 6 bases, with 21 bases between the two germline ends. This CDR3 reads CANTAQGSGDEKLFF. The DNA for the CDR3 is TGTGCCAACACCGCCCAGGGGAGCGGGGATGAAAAACTGTTTTTT.

The chain is built from TRBV30 and TRBJ1-4; D not certain. The CDR3 loop spans 17 amino acids. Germline CDR1 reads GTSNPN; CDR2 reads SVGIG (reference sequence). The ends were cut back, 2 bases at V and 4 bases at J, with 20 bases in the middle. CDR3 nucleotides: TGTGCCTGGAGTCGGAGTAGGACTTTGCCCCTTAATGAAAAACTGTTTTTT. Its protein product is CAWSRSRTLPLNEKLFF.